These T cell receptor beta chains were read from a single sample in a study of blood T cell repertoires in COVID-19. Sequencing used immunoSEQ multiplex PCR; TCRdb keeps in-frame clones, though not all of them. The data show about 170,000 clones, 70% to 90% seen once. Sample: peripheral blood. The source is a woman over 75 with COVID-19, enrolled during active disease. Both conserved end residues are part of each CDR3. The D gene is left open where the match is weak. Clone sizes are given selectively: once, few, many, or a class where the clone is expanded.

v_call,j_call,clone_size,d_call,cdr3_nt,cdr3_aa
TRBV19,TRBJ1-6,-,-,TGTGCCAGTAGTATAGGAGGGATATATAATTCACCCCTCCACTTT,CASSIGGIYNSPLHF
TRBV12-5,TRBJ2-5,-,TRBD2,TGTGCTAGTGGTTCCCAAGGGGAGGGAAAAGGAGAGACCCAGTACTTC,CASGSQGEGKGETQYF
TRBV4-3,TRBJ1-2,-,-,TGCGCCAGCAGCCAAGATAAGGACACTCGCTATGGCTACACCTTC,CASSQDKDTRYGYTF
TRBV4-1,TRBJ2-5,few,TRBD1,TGCGCCAGCAGGCGCCCGGGGACAGTTGAAGAGACCCAGTACTTC,CASRRPGTVEETQYF
TRBV4-3,TRBJ2-7,-,-,TGCGCCAGCAGCCTTGGACTTTTATACGAGCAGTACTTC,CASSLGLLYEQYF
TRBV2,TRBJ1-5,-,-,TGTGCCAGCAGTGAACGACAGAGCAATCAGCCCCAGCATTTT,CASSERQSNQPQHF
TRBV6-6,TRBJ2-1,-,TRBD1,TGTGCCAGCAGTCGGGCCCCCCCGGGACAGTCTTACAATGAGCAGTTCTTC,CASSRAPPGQSYNEQFF
TRBV27,TRBJ1-2,-,-,TGTGCCAGCAGTTTCGACTCCATGCTAGGCTACACCTTC,CASSFDSMLGYTF
TRBV2,TRBJ1-1,once,TRBD1,TGTGCCAGCAGTGATTCATTGGACAGGGCTTCTGAAGCTTTCTTT,CASSDSLDRASEAFF
TRBV6-5,TRBJ2-2,-,TRBD2,TGTGCCAGCACCACTAGCGGGGTCGTTGGGGAGCTGTTTTTT,CASTTSGVVGELFF
TRBV19,TRBJ1-2,once,TRBD1,TGTGCCAGTAGTGTCCAGGGGACAGGGAACTATGGCTACACCTTC,CASSVQGTGNYGYTF
TRBV7-2,TRBJ1-2,-,-,TGTGCCAGCAGCCCCCCACCGGGGAGGAGAGGGAATGGCTACACCTTC,CASSPPPGRRGNGYTF
TRBV28,TRBJ2-7,once,-,TGTGCCAGCAGCCTCGGGGTAATGGCCTACGAGCAGTACTTC,CASSLGVMAYEQYF
TRBV4-2,TRBJ2-2,-,-,TGTGCCAGCAGCCAAGCAACCGGGGAGCTGTTTTTT,CASSQATGELFF
TRBV27,TRBJ1-2,once,TRBD1,TGTGCCAGCAGAAGGACAGGGAGGGCCTCTAACTATGGCTACACCTTC,CASRRTGRASNYGYTF
TRBV5-5,TRBJ2-7,-,TRBD1,TGTGCCAGCAGCTGGGACAGGGGACCCTCCTACGAGCAGTACTTC,CASSWDRGPSYEQYF
TRBV5-4,TRBJ2-2,-,TRBD2,TGTGCCAGCAGCCTGGGGGGGGCCGGGGAGCTGTTTTTT,CASSLGGAGELFF
TRBV11-2,TRBJ1-2,-,-,TGTGCCAGCAGCTTAGATTGGACTCTCCTACATGGCTACACCTTC,CASSLDWTLLHGYTF
TRBV12-3/TRBV12-4,TRBJ2-1,-,-,TGTGCCAGCAAGCCGGGTCGCTACAATGAGCAGTTCTTC,CASKPGRYNEQFF
TRBV10-2,TRBJ1-1,-,-,TGCGCCAGCAAGGACACGGCTGAGGTAGCTTTCTTT,CASKDTAEVAFF